A selection of T cell receptor beta chains follows, all from one sample in a study of cytomegalovirus exposure and HLA in healthy donors. Produced via immunoSEQ multiplex PCR; TCRdb's table is partial and in-frame only. This table has about 140,000 clones, approximately 84% appearing once. What was sequenced was PBMCs. The receptors stem from a woman aged 40-49 years in good health and CMV-seronegative. Each CDR3 is given without its conserved first and last residue. Expanded clones get a size class; other rows say once, few or many, or leave the size out.

TRBV7-2,TRBJ1-3,-,ASSIIGGSGNTIY
TRBV28,TRBJ2-5,once,ASSSLVGRFRETQY
TRBV4-2,TRBJ1-1,-,ASSQGGMNTEAF
TRBV30,TRBJ2-7,-,AWSVTSEQY
TRBV4-3,TRBJ2-3,-,ASSPLAGVDTQY
TRBV2,TRBJ2-3,-,ASTSGRADTQY
TRBV19,TRBJ2-1,-,ASSLTPGRGKEF
TRBV7-9,TRBJ1-4,-,ASSLSDRENEKLF
TRBV7-9,TRBJ2-1,-,ASSLSGRTNEQF
TRBV13,TRBJ2-1,-,ASSLGARQGAYNEQF
TRBV4-3,TRBJ2-2,-,ASSQEAEESHGELF
TRBV5-8,TRBJ2-5,once,ASSLGQGEETQY
TRBV7-8,TRBJ2-5,-,ASSPLGAQLRATQY
TRBV5-1,TRBJ1-1,few,ASSSQTGSTEAF
TRBV4-2,-,-,ASSQPGLPLRYEQY
TRBV6-5,TRBJ1-2,-,ASSYGETNYGYT
TRBV10-3,TRBJ2-7,-,AISASGSSYEQY
TRBV9,TRBJ1-1,-,ASSVVEAWSTEAF
TRBV6-4,TRBJ1-5,-,ASSVEFGNQPQH
TRBV28,TRBJ1-2,-,ATHGGQGSSNYGYT
TRBV28,TRBJ2-7,once,ATMEKY
TRBV28,TRBJ2-2,-,AHGTFNTGELF
TRBV7-9,TRBJ1-1,once,ASSQVPGQGADTEAF
TRBV5-1,TRBJ2-3,-,ASVSGTRGTDTQY
TRBV5-4,TRBJ2-1,once,ASSSGTTNSYNEQF
TRBV28,TRBJ2-1,few,ASRLAGGKREQF
TRBV7-2,TRBJ2-7,once,ASSLGGQALEQY
TRBV28,TRBJ2-7,-,ASSSKPGTSGSPLQYEQY
TRBV12-5,TRBJ1-2,-,ASGVSTGSYGYT
TRBV5-1,TRBJ2-1,few,ASSKMSHNEQF
TRBV5-4,TRBJ2-1,-,ASSLSGRLGNEQF
TRBV18,TRBJ1-2,-,ASSPQGQGGYGYT
TRBV6-5,TRBJ1-1,-,ASSAPGGRRAF
TRBV7-2,TRBJ2-1,once,ASSLSSGVGNEQF
TRBV30,TRBJ1-1,-,AWKRVSRQTEAF
TRBV7-2,TRBJ1-2,-,ASSLVTFVGYGYT
TRBV7-9,TRBJ2-5,-,ASSFPDLQETQY
TRBV18,TRBJ2-2,-,ASSPTDTGELF
TRBV28,TRBJ2-7,-,ASSFNSLSRPYEQY
TRBV2,TRBJ2-3,-,ASSPLTGMLDTQY
TRBV5-1,TRBJ2-3,-,ASSLEPSGSSADTQY
TRBV7-9,TRBJ1-1,-,ASTWGQGRTTEAF
TRBV4-3,TRBJ1-1,once,ASSLQGANTEAF
TRBV27,TRBJ1-5,once,ASSFRTGSNQPQH
TRBV6-5,TRBJ1-1,-,ASSYMNTEAF
TRBV25-1,TRBJ2-7,few,ASSESGQVRYEQY
TRBV4-1,TRBJ2-5,-,ASSQGTSGSQETQY
TRBV4-3,TRBJ1-5,-,ASSHGTGAQPQH
TRBV10-2,TRBJ1-2,-,ASRRDSYGYT
TRBV28,TRBJ2-5,few,ASREGLAAWKTQY
TRBV5-6,TRBJ2-1,-,ASSLAVDYNEQF
TRBV18,TRBJ2-5,-,ASSTTSGSRETQY
TRBV10-3,TRBJ2-1,-,AISKRLADPNNEQF
TRBV19,TRBJ2-1,few,ASTGAGEQF
TRBV7-9,TRBJ1-1,-,ASSANRETEAF
TRBV9,TRBJ2-3,-,ASSVGSGQDTQY
TRBV5-1,TRBJ2-1,-,ASRVVGVNEQF
TRBV18,TRBJ2-1,-,ASSPSGDEQF
TRBV18,TRBJ1-1,once,ASSPPGGGVAF
TRBV30,TRBJ1-1,-,AWGPTVGAEAF